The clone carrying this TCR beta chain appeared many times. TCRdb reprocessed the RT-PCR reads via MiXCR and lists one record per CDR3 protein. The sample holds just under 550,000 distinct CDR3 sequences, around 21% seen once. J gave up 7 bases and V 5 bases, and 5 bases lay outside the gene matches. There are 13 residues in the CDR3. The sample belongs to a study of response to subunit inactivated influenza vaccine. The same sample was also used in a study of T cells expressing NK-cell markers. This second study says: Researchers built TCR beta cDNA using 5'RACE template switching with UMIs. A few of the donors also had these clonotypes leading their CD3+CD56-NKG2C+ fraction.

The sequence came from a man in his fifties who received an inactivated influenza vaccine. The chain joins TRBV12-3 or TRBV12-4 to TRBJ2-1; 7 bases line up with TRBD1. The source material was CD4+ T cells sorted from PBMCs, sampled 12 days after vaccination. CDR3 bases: TGTGCCAGCAGTAAGACCAGGGGGAATGAGCAGTTCTTC. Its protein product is CASSKTRGNEQFF.